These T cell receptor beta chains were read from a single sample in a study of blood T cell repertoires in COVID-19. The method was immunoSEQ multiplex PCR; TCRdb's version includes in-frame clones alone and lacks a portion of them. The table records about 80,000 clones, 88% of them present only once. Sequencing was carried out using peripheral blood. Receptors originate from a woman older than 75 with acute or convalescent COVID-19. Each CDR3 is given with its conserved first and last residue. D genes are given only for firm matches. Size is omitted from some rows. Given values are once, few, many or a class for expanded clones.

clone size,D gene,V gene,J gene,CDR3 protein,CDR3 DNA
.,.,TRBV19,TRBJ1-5,CASSINQGSNQPQHF,TGTGCCAGTAGTATAAATCAGGGTAGCAATCAGCCCCAGCATTTT
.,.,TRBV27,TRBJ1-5,CASSFQGPNQPQHF,TGTGCCAGCAGTTTCCAGGGTCCGAATCAGCCCCAGCATTTT
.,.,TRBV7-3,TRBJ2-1,CASSLQPTGNEQFF,TGTGCCAGCAGCTTACAACCGACTGGCAATGAGCAGTTCTTC
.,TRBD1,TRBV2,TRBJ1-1,CAKGQGKGTEAFF,TGTGCCAAGGGACAGGGAAAGGGCACTGAAGCTTTCTTT
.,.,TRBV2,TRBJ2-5,CASSYRERETQYF,TGTGCCAGCAGTTACAGGGAAAGGGAGACCCAGTACTTC
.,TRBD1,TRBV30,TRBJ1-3,CAWSVQSQGADTIYF,TGTGCCTGGAGTGTACAGTCCCAGGGGGCGGACACCATATATTTT
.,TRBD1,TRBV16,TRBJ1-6,CASTSRTGVIENSPLHF,TGTGCCAGCACCTCTAGGACAGGGGTTATTGAAAATTCACCCCTCCACTTT
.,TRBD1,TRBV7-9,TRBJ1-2,CASTPTGGYDGYTF,TGTGCCAGCACCCCGACAGGGGGATATGATGGCTACACCTTC
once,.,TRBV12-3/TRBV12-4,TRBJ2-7,CASSPKGGREQYF,TGTGCCAGCAGTCCTAAAGGGGGTAGAGAGCAGTACTTC
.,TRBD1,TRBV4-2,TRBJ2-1,CASSQEGQGPRNEQFF,TGTGCCAGCAGCCAGGAGGGACAGGGACCTCGAAATGAGCAGTTCTTC
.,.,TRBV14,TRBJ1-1,CASSQDGEGRATEAFF,TGTGCCAGCAGCCAAGACGGGGAAGGGAGAGCAACTGAAGCTTTCTTT
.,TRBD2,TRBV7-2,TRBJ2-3,CASSWTRIPTDTQYF,TGTGCCAGCAGCTGGACTAGGATACCCACAGATACGCAGTATTTT
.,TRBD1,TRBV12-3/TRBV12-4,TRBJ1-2,CASSFRDSYGYTF,TGTGCCAGCAGTTTCAGGGACAGCTATGGCTACACCTTC
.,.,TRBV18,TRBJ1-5,CASSPDSGNQPQHF,TGTGCCAGCTCACCAGACTCCGGCAATCAGCCCCAGCATTTT
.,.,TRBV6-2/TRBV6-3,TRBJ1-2,CASSYSGDYGYTF,TGTGCCAGCAGTTACTCAGGGGACTATGGCTACACCTTC
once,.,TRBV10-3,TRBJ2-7,CAISAEDEQYF,TGTGCCATCAGTGCCGAGGACGAGCAGTACTTC
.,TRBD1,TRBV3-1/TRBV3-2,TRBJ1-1,CASSAGTVNTEAFF,TGTGCCAGCAGCGCCGGGACAGTTAACACTGAAGCTTTCTTT
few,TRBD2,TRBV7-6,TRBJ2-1,CASSLSGRESYNEQFF,TGTGCCAGCAGCCTTAGCGGGAGGGAATCCTACAATGAGCAGTTCTTC
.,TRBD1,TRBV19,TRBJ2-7,CASSIKGARYEQYF,TGTGCCAGTAGTATTAAGGGGGCAAGGTACGAGCAGTACTTC
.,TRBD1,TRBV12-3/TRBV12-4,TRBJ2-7,CASSSRQGYEQYF,TGTGCCAGCAGTTCCAGACAGGGTTACGAGCAGTACTTC